This T cell receptor beta chain came from a study of tumor-infiltrating lymphocytes in primary liver carcinoma. Findings and caveats of the study: Lesser overlap characterized tumor-adjacent and tumor-blood pairs relative to tumor region pairs. Unsorted bulk processing meant the study did not compare CD4+ and CD8+ repertoires. Tumors and blood were compared for top-250-clone fraction, and tumors had the significantly higher value (p = 0.039).

Notes on this clonotype: As yet, its antigen is unknown. The junction departs from germline at one end; a sequencing error may be responsible.

The authors made TCR beta cDNA from around 500 ng total RNA with a constant-region primer. Amplification in three nested multiplex PCR rounds with slightly modified ARM-PCR gave rise to TCR beta libraries. Use of TRBV1-TRBV30 forward primers with a C-beta reverse primer characterized the first two PCR rounds, which lasted 10 cycles each. Each CDR3 protein gets one entry after TCRdb re-called the multiplex PCR reads with MiXCR. The data hold a few hundred thousand distinct CDR3 sequences, with around 50% observed a single time. Both blood RNA, taken from unsorted whole blood, and germline DNA were extracted. Per germline, CDR1 SGHDN and CDR2 FVKESK. This CDR3 contains 15 residues.

The V and J genes are TRBV14 and TRBJ2-7, with 7 positions matching TRBD1. The specimen sequenced was peripheral blood. The clonotype was recovered from a woman in her twenties or thirties with primary liver carcinoma and hepatitis B virus infection. CDR3 protein: CASSSQQGSSYGQYF. CDR3 bases: TGTGCCAGCAGCAGTCAACAGGGGTCCTCCTACGGGCAGTACTTC.